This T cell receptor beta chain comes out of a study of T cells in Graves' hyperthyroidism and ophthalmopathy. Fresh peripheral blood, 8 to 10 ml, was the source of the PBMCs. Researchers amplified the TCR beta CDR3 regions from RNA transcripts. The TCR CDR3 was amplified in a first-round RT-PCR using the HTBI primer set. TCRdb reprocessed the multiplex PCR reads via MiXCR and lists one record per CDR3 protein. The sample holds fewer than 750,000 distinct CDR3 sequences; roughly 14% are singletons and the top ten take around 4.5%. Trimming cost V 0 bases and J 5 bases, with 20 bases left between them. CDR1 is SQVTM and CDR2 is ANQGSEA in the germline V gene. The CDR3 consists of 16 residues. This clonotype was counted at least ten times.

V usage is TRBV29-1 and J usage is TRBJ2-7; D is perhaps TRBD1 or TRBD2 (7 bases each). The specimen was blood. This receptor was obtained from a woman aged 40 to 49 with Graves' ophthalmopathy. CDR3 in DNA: TGCAGCGTTGAAGATCTAGTAGGGAGGGGGCGCGACGAGCAGTACTTC. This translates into CSVEDLVGRGRDEQYF.